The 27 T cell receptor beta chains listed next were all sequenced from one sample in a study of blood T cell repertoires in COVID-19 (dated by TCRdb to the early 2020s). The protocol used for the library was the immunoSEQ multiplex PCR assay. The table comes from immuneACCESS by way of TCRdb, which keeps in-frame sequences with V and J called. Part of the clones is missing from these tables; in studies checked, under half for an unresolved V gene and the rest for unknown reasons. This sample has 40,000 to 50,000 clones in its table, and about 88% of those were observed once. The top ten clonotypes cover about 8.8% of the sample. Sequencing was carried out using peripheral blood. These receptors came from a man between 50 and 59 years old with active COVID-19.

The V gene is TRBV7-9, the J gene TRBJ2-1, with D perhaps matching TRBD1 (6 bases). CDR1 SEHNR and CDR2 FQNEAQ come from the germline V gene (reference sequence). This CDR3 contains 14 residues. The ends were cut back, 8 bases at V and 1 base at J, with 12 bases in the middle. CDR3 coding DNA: TGTGCCAGCGGCAGGGGCGGTTCCTACAATGAGCAGTTCTTC. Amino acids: CASGRGGSYNEQFF.

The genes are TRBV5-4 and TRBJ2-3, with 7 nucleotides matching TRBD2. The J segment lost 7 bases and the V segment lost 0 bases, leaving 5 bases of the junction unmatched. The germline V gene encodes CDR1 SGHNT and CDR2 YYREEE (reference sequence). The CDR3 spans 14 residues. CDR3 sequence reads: CASSLGDYIYTQYF. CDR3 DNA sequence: TGTGCCAGCAGCTTGGGGGACTACATATATACGCAGTATTTT.

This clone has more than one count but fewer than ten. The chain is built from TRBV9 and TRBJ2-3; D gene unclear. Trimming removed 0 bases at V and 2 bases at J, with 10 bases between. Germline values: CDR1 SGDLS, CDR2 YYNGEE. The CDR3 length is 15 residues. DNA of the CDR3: TGTGCCAGCAGCGTAGCGGGTTTTACCACAGATACGCAGTATTTT. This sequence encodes CASSVAGFTTDTQYF.

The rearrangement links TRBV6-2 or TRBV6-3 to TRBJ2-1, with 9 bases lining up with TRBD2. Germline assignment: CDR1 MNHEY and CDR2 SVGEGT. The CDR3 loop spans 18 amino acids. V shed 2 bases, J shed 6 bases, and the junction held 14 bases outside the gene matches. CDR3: CASSYNPLRLAAPNEQFF. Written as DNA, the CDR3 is TGTGCCAGCAGTTACAACCCCCTGAGACTAGCGGCGCCCAATGAGCAGTTCTTC.

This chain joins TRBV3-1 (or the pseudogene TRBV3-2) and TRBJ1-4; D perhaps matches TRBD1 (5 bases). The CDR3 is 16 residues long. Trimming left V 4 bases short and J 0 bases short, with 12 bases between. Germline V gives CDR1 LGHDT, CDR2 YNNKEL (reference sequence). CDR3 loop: CASSRMTVATNEKLFF. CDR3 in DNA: TGTGCCAGCAGCCGGATGACAGTTGCAACTAATGAAAAACTGTTTTTT.

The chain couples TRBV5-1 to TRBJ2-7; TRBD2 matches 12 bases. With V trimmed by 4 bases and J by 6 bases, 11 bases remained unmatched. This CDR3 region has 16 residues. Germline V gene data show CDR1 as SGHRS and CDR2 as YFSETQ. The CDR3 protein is CASSHPSGGVDGEQYF. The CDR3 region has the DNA TGCGCCAGCAGCCACCCTAGCGGGGGGGTTGACGGCGAGCAGTACTTC.

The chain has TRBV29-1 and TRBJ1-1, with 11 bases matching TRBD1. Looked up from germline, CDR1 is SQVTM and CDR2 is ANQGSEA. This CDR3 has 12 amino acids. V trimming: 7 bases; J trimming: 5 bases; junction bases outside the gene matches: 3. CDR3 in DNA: TGCAGCGCCGGGACAGGGGGGACTGAAGCTTTCTTT. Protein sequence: CSAGTGGTEAFF.

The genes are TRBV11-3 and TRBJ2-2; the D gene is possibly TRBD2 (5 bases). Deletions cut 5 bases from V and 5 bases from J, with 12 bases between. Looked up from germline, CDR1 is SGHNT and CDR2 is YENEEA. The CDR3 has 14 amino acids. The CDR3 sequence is CASSPGLITGELFF. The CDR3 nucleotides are TGTGCCAGCAGCCCCGGACTCATAACCGGGGAGCTGTTTTTT.

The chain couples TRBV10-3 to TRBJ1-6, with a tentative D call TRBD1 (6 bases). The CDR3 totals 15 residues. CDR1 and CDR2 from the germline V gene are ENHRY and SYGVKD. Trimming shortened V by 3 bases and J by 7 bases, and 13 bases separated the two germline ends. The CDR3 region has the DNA TGTGCCATCAGTGATTTAGGACAGTCAAATTCACCCCTCCACTTT. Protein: CAISDLGQSNSPLHF.

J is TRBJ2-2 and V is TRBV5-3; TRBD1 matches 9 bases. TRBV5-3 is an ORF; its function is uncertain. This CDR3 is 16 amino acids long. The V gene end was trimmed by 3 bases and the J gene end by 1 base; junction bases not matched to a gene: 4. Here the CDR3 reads CARSSGDRVNTGELFF. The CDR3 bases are TGTGCCAGAAGCTCTGGGGACAGGGTGAACACCGGGGAGCTGTTTTTT.

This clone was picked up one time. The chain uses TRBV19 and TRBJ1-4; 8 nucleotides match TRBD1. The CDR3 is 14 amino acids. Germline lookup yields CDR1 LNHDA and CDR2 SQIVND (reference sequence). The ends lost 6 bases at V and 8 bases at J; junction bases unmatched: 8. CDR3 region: CASSGTGGGEKLFF. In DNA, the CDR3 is TGTGCCAGTAGCGGAACAGGGGGAGGAGAAAAACTGTTTTTT. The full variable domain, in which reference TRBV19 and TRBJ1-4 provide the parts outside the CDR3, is DGGITQSPKYLFRKEGQNVTLSCEQNLNHDAMYWYRQDPGQGLRLIYYSQIVNDFQKGDIAEGYSVSREKKESFPLTVTSAQKNPTAFYLCASSGTGGGEKLFFGSGTQLSVL.

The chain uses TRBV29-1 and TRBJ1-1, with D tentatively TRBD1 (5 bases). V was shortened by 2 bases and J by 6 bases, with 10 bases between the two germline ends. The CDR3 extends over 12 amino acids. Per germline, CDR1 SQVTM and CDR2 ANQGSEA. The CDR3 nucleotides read TGCAGCGTTGAACACCAGGGATCTGAAGCTTTCTTT. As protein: CSVEHQGSEAFF.

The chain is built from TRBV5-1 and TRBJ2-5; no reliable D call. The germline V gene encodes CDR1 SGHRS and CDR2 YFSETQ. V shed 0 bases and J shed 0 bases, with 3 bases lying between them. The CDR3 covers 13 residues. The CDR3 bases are TGCGCCAGCAGCTTGGCGGACCAAGAGACCCAGTACTTC. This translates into CASSLADQETQYF.

The CDR3 DNA follows: TGTGCCAGCAGCTTTCCCCTACAGGGGCTGAACACAGATACGCAGTATTTT. Protein: CASSFPLQGLNTDTQYF. J is TRBJ2-3 and V is TRBV7-9; TRBD1 aligns across 7 bases. The CDR3 totals 17 residues. The junction had 11 bases not matched to a gene; V was cut back by 3 bases and J by 2 bases. Germline loops: CDR1 SEHNR, CDR2 FQNEAQ (reference sequence).

In nucleotides, the CDR3 is TGTGCCAGTAGTCTCCGCACAGGGGGCGCGGAGACCCAGTACTTC. Translating gives CASSLRTGGAETQYF. The chain carries TRBV19 and TRBJ2-5; 9 bases agree with TRBD1. The junction had 9 bases not matched to a gene; V was cut back by 5 bases and J by 5 bases. The V gene's germline CDR1 is LNHDA and CDR2 SQIVND (reference sequence). This CDR3 contains 15 residues.

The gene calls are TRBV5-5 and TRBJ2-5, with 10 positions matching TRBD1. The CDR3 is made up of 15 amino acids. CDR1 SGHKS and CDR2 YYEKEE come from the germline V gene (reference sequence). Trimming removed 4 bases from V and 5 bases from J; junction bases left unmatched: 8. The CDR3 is CASSLRQGAWETQYF. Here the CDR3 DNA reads TGTGCCAGCAGCCTAAGACAGGGGGCTTGGGAGACCCAGTACTTC.

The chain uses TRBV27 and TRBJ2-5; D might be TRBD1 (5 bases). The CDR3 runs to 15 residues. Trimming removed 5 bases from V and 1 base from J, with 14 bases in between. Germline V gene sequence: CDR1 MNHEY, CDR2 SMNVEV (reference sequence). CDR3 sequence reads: CASSPHRNSQETQYF. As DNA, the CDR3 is TGTGCCAGCAGTCCCCACAGGAATAGCCAAGAGACCCAGTACTTC.

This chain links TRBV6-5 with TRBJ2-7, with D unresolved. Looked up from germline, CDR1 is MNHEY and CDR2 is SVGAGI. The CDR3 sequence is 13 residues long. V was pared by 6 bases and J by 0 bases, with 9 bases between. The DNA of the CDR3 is TGTGCCAGCAGGTCCCCTGTCTCCTACGAGCAGTACTTC. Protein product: CASRSPVSYEQYF.

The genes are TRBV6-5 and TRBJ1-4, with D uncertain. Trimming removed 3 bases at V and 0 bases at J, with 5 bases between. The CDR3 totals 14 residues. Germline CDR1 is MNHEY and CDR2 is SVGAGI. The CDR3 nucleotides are TGTGCCAGCAGTTATCCTGCAACTAATGAAAAACTGTTTTTT. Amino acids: CASSYPATNEKLFF.

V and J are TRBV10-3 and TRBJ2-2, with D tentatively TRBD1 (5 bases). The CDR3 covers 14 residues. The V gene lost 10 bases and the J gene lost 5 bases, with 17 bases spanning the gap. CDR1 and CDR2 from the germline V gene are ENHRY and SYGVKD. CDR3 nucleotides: TGTGCCACCTACCAAACAGGAAAGACCGGGGAGCTGTTTTTT. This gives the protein CATYQTGKTGELFF.

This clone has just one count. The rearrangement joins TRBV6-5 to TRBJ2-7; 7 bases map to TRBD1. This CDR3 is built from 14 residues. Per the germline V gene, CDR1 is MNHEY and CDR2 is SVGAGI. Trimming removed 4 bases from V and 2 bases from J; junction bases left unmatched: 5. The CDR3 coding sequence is TGTGCCAGCAGTTCACATCAGGGGGCCTACGAGCAGTACTTC. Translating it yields CASSSHQGAYEQYF.

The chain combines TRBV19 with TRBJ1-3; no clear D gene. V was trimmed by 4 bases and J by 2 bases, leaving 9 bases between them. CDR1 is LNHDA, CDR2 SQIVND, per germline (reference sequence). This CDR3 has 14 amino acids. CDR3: CASSNGGTGNTIYF. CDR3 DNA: TGTGCCAGTAGTAACGGCGGGACTGGAAACACCATATATTTT. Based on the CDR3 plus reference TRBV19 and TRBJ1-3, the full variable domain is DGGITQSPKYLFRKEGQNVTLSCEQNLNHDAMYWYRQDPGQGLRLIYYSQIVNDFQKGDIAEGYSVSREKKESFPLTVTSAQKNPTAFYLCASSNGGTGNTIYFGEGSWLTVV.

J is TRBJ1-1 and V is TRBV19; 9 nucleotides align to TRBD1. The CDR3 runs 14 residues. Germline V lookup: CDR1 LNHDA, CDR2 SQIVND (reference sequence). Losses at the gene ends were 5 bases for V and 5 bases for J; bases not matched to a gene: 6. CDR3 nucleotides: TGTGCCAGTAGTTTGACAGGGGGTTATACTGAAGCTTTCTTT. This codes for CASSLTGGYTEAFF.

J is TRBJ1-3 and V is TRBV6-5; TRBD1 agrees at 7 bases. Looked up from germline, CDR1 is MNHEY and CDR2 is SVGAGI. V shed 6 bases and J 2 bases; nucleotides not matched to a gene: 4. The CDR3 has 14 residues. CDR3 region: CASSSDRAGNTIYF. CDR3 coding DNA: TGTGCCAGCAGCTCAGACAGGGCTGGAAACACCATATATTTT.

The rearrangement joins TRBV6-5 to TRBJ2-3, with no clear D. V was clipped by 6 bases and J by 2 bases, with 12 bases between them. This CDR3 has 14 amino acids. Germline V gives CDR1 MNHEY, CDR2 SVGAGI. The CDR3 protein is CASRKTLNTDTQYF. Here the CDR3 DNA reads TGTGCCAGCAGGAAGACATTGAACACAGATACGCAGTATTTT.

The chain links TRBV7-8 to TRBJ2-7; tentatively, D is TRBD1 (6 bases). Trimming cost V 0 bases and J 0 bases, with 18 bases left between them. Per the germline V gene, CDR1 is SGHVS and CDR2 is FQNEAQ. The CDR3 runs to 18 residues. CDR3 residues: CASSLARSRRGISYEQYF. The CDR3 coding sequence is TGTGCCAGCAGCTTAGCGCGGTCGCGCAGGGGTATCTCCTACGAGCAGTACTTC.

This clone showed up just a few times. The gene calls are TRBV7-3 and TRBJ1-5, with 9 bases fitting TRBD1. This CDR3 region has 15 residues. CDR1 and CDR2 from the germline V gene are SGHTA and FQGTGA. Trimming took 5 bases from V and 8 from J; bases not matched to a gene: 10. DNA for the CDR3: TGTGCCAGCAGCCCCTCCGGGACAGGGCTTGAGCCCCAGCATTTT. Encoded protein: CASSPSGTGLEPQHF. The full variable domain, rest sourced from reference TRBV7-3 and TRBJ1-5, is GAGVSQTPSNKVTEKGKYVELRCDPISGHTALYWYRQSLGQGPEFLIYFQGTGAADDSGLPNDRFFAVRPEGSVSTLKIQRTERGDSAVYLCASSPSGTGLEPQHFGDGTRLSIL.